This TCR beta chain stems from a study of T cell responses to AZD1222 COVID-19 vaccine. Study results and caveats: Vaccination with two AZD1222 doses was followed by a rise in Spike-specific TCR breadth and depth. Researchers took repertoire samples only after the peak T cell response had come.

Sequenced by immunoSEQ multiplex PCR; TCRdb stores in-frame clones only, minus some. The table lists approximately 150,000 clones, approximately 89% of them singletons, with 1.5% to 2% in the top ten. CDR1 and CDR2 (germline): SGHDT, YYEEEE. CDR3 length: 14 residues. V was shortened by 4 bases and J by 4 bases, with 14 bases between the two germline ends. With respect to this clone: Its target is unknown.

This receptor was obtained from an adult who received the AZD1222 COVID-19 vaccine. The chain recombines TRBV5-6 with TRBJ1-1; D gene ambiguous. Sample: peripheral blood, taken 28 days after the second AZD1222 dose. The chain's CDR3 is CASSLRMGATEAFF. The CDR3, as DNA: TGTGCCAGCAGCCTCCGGATGGGTGCCACTGAAGCTTTCTTT.